Reported below is one T cell receptor (beta chain). Its antigen remains unidentified. The sample comes from a study of T cells expressing NK-cell markers. Overall study: Repertoires of TCR beta were obtained from T cells sorted as CD3+CD56+NKG2C+, CD3+CD56+NKG2C- and CD3+CD56-NKG2C+.

Overall study results and limits: Where several donors were concerned, these clonotypes also led the CD3+CD56-NKG2C+ fraction.

The CDR3 loop spans 16 amino acids. CDR1 and CDR2 from the germline V gene are MGHRA and YSYEKL. No DNA is given; TCRdb re-called the 5' RACE reads and lists each CDR3 protein once. The sample has about 400,000 distinct CDR3 sequences; the top ten hold around 10%. Specimen: blood T cells: a sorted CD56 or NKG2C T cell subset, CD4+ or CD8+ T cells, or bulk PBMC T cells (not recorded which). V usage is TRBV4-1 and J usage is TRBJ2-7; the TRBD1 assignment by TCRdb is unverifiable without DNA. This TCR derives from a woman aged 50 to 60 in good health. The CDR3: CASSPLGRESSYEQYF.